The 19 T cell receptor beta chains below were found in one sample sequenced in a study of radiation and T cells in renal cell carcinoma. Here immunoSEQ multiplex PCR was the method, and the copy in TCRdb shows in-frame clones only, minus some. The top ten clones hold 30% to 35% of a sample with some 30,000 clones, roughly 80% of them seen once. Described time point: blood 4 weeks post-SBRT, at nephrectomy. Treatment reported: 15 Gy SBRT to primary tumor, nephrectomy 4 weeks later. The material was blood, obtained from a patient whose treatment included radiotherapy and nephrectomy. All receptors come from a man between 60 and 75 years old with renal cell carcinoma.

The CDR3 spells CSAEAGQGYEQYF. CDR3 DNA sequence: TGCAGCGCCGAAGCGGGACAGGGCTACGAGCAGTACTTC. The chain carries TRBV29-1 and TRBJ2-7; 9 bases match TRBD1. The junction had 7 bases not matched to a gene; V was cut back by 7 bases and J by 3 bases. Germline V gene data show CDR1 as SQVTM and CDR2 as ANQGSEA. The CDR3 runs to 13 residues.

CDR3 amino acids: CASSGAGGDNEQFF. DNA for the CDR3: TGTGCCAGCAGTGGAGCGGGAGGCGACAATGAGCAGTTCTTC. This chain joins TRBV25-1 and TRBJ2-1; 9 bases are a match to TRBD2. Looked up from germline, CDR1 is MGHDK and CDR2 is SYGVNS. The CDR3 covers 14 residues. The J segment lost 5 bases and the V segment lost 4 bases, leaving 3 bases of the junction unmatched.

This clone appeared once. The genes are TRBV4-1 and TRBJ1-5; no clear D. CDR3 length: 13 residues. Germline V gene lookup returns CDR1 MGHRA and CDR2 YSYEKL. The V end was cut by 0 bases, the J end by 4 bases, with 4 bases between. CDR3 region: CASSQDVNQPQHF. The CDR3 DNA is TGCGCCAGCAGCCAAGACGTTAATCAGCCCCAGCATTTT.

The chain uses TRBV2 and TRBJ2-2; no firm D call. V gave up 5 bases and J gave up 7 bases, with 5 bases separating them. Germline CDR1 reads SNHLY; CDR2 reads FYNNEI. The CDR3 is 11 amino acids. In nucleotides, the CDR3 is TGTGCCAGCAGTTATAGCGGGGAGCTGTTTTTT. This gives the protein CASSYSGELFF.

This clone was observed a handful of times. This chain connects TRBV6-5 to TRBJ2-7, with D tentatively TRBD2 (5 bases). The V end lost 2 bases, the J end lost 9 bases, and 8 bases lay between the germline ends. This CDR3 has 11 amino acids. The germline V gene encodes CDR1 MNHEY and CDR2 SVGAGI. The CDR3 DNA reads TGTGCCAGCAGTTACGGGAGTGCGCAGTACTTC. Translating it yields CASSYGSAQYF.

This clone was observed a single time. Here the CDR3 reads CASSALAGGPTDTQYF. CDR3 in DNA: TGCGCCAGCAGCGCACTAGCGGGAGGCCCCACAGATACGCAGTATTTT. V usage is TRBV4-1 and J usage is TRBJ2-3; TRBD2 aligns across 12 bases. The V gene's germline CDR1 is MGHRA and CDR2 YSYEKL. With 5 bases clipped from V and 2 bases from J, the junction kept 5 bases outside the gene matches. This CDR3 spans 16 amino acids.

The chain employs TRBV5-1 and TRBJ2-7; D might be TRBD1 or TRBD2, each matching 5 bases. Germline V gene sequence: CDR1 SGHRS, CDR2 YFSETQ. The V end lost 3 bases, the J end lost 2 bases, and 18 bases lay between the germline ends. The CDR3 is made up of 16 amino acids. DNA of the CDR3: TGCGCCAGCAGCTGGGTGTCCGGGACCGCAACCTACGAGCAGTACTTC. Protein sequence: CASSWVSGTATYEQYF.

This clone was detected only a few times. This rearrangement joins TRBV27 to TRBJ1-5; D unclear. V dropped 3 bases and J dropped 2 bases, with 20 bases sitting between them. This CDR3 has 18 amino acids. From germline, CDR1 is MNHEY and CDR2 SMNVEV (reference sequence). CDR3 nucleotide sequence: TGTGCCAGCAGTTTCCAAACCCCGGTGGGGTACGGCAATCAGCCCCAGCATTTT. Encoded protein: CASSFQTPVGYGNQPQHF.

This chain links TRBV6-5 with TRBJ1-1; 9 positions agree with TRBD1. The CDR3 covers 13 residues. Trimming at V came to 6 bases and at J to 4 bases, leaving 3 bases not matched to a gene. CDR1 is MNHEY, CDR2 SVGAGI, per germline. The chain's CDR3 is CASRKTGGTEAFF. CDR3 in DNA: TGTGCCAGCAGGAAGACAGGGGGCACTGAAGCTTTCTTT.

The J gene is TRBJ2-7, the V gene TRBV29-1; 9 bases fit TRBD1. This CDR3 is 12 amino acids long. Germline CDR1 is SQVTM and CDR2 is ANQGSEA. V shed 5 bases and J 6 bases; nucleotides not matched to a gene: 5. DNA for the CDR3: TGCAGCGTTAGAACAGGGGGCGGCGAGCAGTACTTC. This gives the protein CSVRTGGGEQYF.

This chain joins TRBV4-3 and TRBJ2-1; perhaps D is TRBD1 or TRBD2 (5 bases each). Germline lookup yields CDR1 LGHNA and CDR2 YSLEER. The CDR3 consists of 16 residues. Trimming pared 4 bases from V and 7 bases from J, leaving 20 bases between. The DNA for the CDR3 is TGCGCCAGCAGCCCAGCCCCCCAGAGGGGAAGGAATGAGCAGTTCTTC. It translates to CASSPAPQRGRNEQFF.

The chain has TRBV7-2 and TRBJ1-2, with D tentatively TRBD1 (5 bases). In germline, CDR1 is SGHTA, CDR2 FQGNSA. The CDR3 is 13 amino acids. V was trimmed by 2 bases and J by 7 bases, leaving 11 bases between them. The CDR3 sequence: CASSLYQGSGYTF. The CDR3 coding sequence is TGTGCCAGCAGCTTATACCAGGGAAGTGGCTACACCTTC.

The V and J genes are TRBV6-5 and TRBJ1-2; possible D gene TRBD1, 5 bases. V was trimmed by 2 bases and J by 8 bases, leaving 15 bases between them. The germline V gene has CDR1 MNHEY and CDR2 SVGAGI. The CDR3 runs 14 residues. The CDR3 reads CASSYAGGTGGYTF. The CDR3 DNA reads TGTGCCAGCAGTTACGCGGGGGGGACGGGAGGCTACACCTTC.

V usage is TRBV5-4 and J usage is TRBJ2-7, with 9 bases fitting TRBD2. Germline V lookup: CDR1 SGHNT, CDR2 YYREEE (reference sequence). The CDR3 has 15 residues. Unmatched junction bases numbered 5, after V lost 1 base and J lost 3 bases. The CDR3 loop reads CASSLRASGDYEQYF. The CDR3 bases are TGTGCCAGCAGCTTGCGGGCTAGCGGGGACTACGAGCAGTACTTC.

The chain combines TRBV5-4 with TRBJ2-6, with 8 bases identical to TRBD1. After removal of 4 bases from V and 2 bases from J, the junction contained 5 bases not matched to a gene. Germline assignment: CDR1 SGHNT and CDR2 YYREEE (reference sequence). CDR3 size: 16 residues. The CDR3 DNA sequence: TGTGCCAGCAGCCCACCAGGGGGCGCTGGGGCCAACGTCCTGACTTTC. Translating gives CASSPPGGAGANVLTF.

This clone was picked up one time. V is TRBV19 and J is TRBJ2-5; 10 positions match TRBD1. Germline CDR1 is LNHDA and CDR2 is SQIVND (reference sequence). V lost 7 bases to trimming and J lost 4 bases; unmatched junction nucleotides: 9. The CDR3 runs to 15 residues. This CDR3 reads CASNPGQGDVETQYF. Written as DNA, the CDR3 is TGTGCCAGTAACCCAGGACAGGGGGACGTAGAGACCCAGTACTTC.

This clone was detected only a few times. For the CDR3, the DNA is TGTGCCAGCAGCTTAGCGCAGGGACAGCTCGAAGCTTTCTTT. Protein sequence: CASSLAQGQLEAFF. The rearrangement links TRBV7-2 to TRBJ1-1; TRBD1 matches 7 bases. The CDR3 spans 14 residues. V dropped 0 bases and J dropped 8; count of bases not matched to a gene: 6. Germline CDR1 is SGHTA and CDR2 is FQGNSA.

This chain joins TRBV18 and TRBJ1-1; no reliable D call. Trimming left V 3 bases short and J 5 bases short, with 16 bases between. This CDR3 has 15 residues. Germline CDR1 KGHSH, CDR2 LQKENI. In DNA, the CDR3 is TGTGCCAGCTCACCCACCAGTGAGAGTCGGACTGAAGCTTTCTTT. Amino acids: CASSPTSESRTEAFF.

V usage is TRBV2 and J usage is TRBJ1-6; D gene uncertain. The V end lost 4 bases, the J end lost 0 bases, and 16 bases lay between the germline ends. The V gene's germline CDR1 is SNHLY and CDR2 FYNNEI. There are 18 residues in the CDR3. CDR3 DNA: TGTGCCAGCAGTGTTTTCGGGGTATTCAGCTCCTATAATTCACCCCTCCACTTT. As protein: CASSVFGVFSSYNSPLHF.